The source of this T cell receptor beta chain is a study of shared clonotypes between healthy human individuals. Produced via immunoSEQ multiplex PCR; TCRdb's table is partial and in-frame only. The data show about 1.1 million clones, approximately 80% seen once. Germline loops: CDR1 SGHRS, CDR2 YFSETQ. V lost 0 bases and J lost 0, with 4 bases in between. This CDR3 contains 14 residues. The source is a man between 18 and 35 years old in good health. Some clones in this sample may be carry-over from other donors' samples. Sequenced: memory CD4+ T cells from PBMCs. Stated subset: CD45RA-negative fraction. The genes are TRBV5-1 and TRBJ1-3; D not resolved. The CDR3 is CASSLDVSGNTIYF. CDR3 nucleotides: TGCGCCAGCAGCTTGGACGTCTCTGGAAACACCATATATTTT.